The 32 T cell receptor beta chains presented below share a single source sample, sequenced in a study of response to subunit inactivated influenza vaccine. TCRdb re-derived calls from the RT-PCR reads in MiXCR, one entry per CDR3 protein. The data show 710,000 or so distinct CDR3 sequences, about 15% seen once. The source was PBMCs from blood, collected 11 to 12 days after vaccination. Source of these receptors: a man aged 45-60 years who received an inactivated influenza vaccine.

This clonotype turned up a few times. J is TRBJ2-2 and V is TRBV5-1; possible D gene TRBD2, 5 bases. This CDR3 has 20 residues. V lost 0 bases and J lost 1, with 22 bases in between. From germline, CDR1 is SGHRS and CDR2 YFSETQ. In nucleotides, the CDR3 is TGCGCCAGCAGCTTGGCCCGGGCAGGAGGTTCCCACTTGAACACCGGGGAGCTGTTTTTT. This codes for CASSLARAGGSHLNTGELFF.

This chain uses TRBV7-2 with TRBJ1-3, with D maybe TRBD1 (6 bases). Trimming took off 1 base at V and 4 bases at J, with 14 bases between the two ends. Germline CDR1 reads SGHTA; CDR2 reads FQGNSA. The CDR3 length is 16 residues. CDR3 sequence: CASSLGGGLGGNTIYF. The CDR3 DNA reads as TGTGCCAGCAGCTTAGGGGGGGGCCTCGGCGGAAACACCATATATTTT.

The sample holds a few counts of this clonotype. CDR3 in DNA: TGTGCCAGCAGTTTATCGGGGGGAGGCACTGAAGCTTTCTTT. It codes for CASSLSGGGTEAFF. The chain uses TRBV27 and TRBJ1-1, with TRBD1 as a possible D gene (5 bases). The germline V gene has CDR1 MNHEY and CDR2 SMNVEV (reference sequence). Trimming took off 0 bases at V and 4 bases at J, with 9 bases between the two ends. The CDR3 has 14 amino acids.

The rearrangement links TRBV18 to TRBJ2-5; D is undetermined. V was trimmed by 1 base and J by 1 base, leaving 4 bases between them. From germline, CDR1 is KGHSH and CDR2 LQKENI. This CDR3 has 13 amino acids. The CDR3 sequence is CASSPQSQETQYF. Here the CDR3 DNA reads TGTGCCAGCTCACCACAAAGCCAAGAGACCCAGTACTTC.

The chain is built from TRBV20-1 and TRBJ2-1; 11 nucleotides line up with TRBD2. CDR1 DFQATT and CDR2 SNEGSKA come from the germline V gene (reference sequence). V dropped 6 bases and J dropped 5; count of bases not matched to a gene: 6. This CDR3 has 14 amino acids. For the CDR3, the DNA is TGCAGTGCCCCCGGGACTAGCGGAAACAATGAGCAGTTCTTC. Its protein product is CSAPGTSGNNEQFF.

CDR3: CASSLARDRGSYNEQFF. Here the CDR3 DNA reads TGTGCCAGCAGCTTAGCGAGGGACAGGGGCTCCTACAATGAGCAGTTCTTC. The rearrangement uses TRBV7-8 and TRBJ2-1; 10 nucleotides agree with TRBD1. J was trimmed by 0 bases and V by 0 bases; bases with no gene match: 2. CDR1 and CDR2 (germline): SGHVS, FQNEAQ. The CDR3 has 17 residues.

The V and J genes are TRBV20-1 and TRBJ2-7, with TRBD2 matching 8 bases. CDR3 length equals 15 residues. Germline-derived CDR1 and CDR2 are DFQATT and SNEGSKA (reference sequence). Trimming removed 6 bases from V and 3 bases from J; junction bases left unmatched: 13. The CDR3 DNA sequence: TGCAGTGCCACCCCGGCGGGTAGCGGGGTCTACGAGCAGTACTTC. Translating it yields CSATPAGSGVYEQYF.

In this sample, this clonotype turned up a few times. This chain links TRBV5-1 with TRBJ2-5; 13 nucleotides match TRBD2. Germline V gives CDR1 SGHRS, CDR2 YFSETQ. The CDR3 loop spans 15 amino acids. Losses at the gene ends were 4 bases for V and 4 bases for J; bases not matched to a gene: 4. Written as DNA, the CDR3 is TGCGCCAGCAGCCCCGGGACTAGCGGGATAGAGACCCAGTACTTC. Translating gives CASSPGTSGIETQYF.

The CDR3 is CASSSLGQIYGYTF. The CDR3 region has the DNA TGTGCCAGCAGTTCCCTGGGACAGATCTATGGCTACACCTTC. This chain connects TRBV6-2 or TRBV6-3 to TRBJ1-2; 7 positions match TRBD1. CDR3 length equals 14 residues. Germline V gene data show CDR1 as MNHEY and CDR2 as SVGEGT. V was pared by 4 bases and J by 4 bases, with 6 bases of the junction left unmatched.

This chain uses TRBV19 with TRBJ2-7, with D hard to call. The CDR3 loop spans 14 amino acids. V was cut by 3 bases and J by 5 bases, with 14 bases left in between. The germline gives CDR1 LNHDA, CDR2 SQIVND (reference sequence). The CDR3: CASSMGLTWDEQYF. CDR3 nucleotide sequence: TGTGCCAGTAGTATGGGTTTAACGTGGGACGAGCAGTACTTC. Filled out from reference TRBV19 and TRBJ2-7, the complete variable domain reads DGGITQSPKYLFRKEGQNVTLSCEQNLNHDAMYWYRQDPGQGLRLIYYSQIVNDFQKGDIAEGYSVSREKKESFPLTVTSAQKNPTAFYLCASSMGLTWDEQYFGPGTRLTVT.

The CDR3 loop reads CASSFGFVGRDLEQYF. CDR3 nucleotide sequence: TGTGCCAGCAGCTTTGGGTTTGTGGGTCGGGACCTCGAGCAGTACTTC. The chain joins TRBV11-2 to TRBJ2-7; perhaps D is TRBD1 or TRBD2 (5 bases each). CDR1 and CDR2 (germline): SGHAT, FQNNGV. The CDR3 covers 16 residues. Trimming removed 3 bases from V and 6 bases from J, with 21 bases in between.

The gene calls are TRBV5-1 and TRBJ2-7; 9 bases line up with TRBD2. Germline trimming cut 4 bases from V and 7 bases from J; bases unmatched to any gene: 12. CDR1 is SGHRS, CDR2 YFSETQ, per germline. The CDR3 has 15 residues. The CDR3 protein is CASSTGTSMVGEQYF. In DNA form, the CDR3 reads TGCGCCAGCAGCACCGGGACTAGCATGGTCGGGGAGCAGTACTTC.

CDR3 sequence reads: CASSLEGINEQFF. DNA of the CDR3: TGCGCCAGCAGCTTGGAGGGAATCAATGAGCAGTTCTTC. The chain uses TRBV5-1 and TRBJ2-1; D remains ambiguous. Germline-derived CDR1 and CDR2 are SGHRS and YFSETQ. Between the trimmed V and J ends, which lost 0 bases and 6 bases, there was a span of 7 bases. This CDR3 has 13 amino acids.

Only a few counts were recorded for this clonotype. CDR3: CASSQVRTPTYEQYF. The CDR3 DNA sequence: TGCGCCAGCAGCCAAGTAAGGACACCTACCTACGAGCAGTACTTC. V gene TRBV4-1 combines with J gene TRBJ2-7; D perhaps matches TRBD1 (5 bases). Germline CDR1 MGHRA, CDR2 YSYEKL. The V end lost 1 base, the J end lost 2 bases, and 12 bases lay between the germline ends. CDR3 length equals 15 residues.

The sample holds a few counts of this clonotype. The chain carries TRBV10-3 and TRBJ2-7, with D possibly TRBD2 on 6 matching bases. The CDR3 covers 15 residues. Trimming shortened V by 4 bases and J by 2 bases, and 15 bases separated the two germline ends. Germline values: CDR1 ENHRY, CDR2 SYGVKD. The CDR3 DNA is TGTGCCATCAGTGGCGGGGCAGCCGCAACCTACGAGCAGTACTTC. Encoded protein: CAISGGAAATYEQYF.

At least ten counts were recorded for this clonotype. This chain joins TRBV7-2 and TRBJ1-4; no clear D gene. The V end was cut by 1 base, the J end by 9 bases, with 3 bases between. The CDR3 has 11 residues. CDR1 and CDR2 from the germline V gene are SGHTA and FQGNSA. CDR3 in DNA: TGTGCCAGCAGCTTAGATCAAAAACTGTTTTTT. Amino acid sequence: CASSLDQKLFF.

Ten or more counts support this clonotype. V usage is TRBV6-5 and J usage is TRBJ2-7; 7 bases are shared with TRBD2. Germline trimming cut 10 bases from V and 4 bases from J; bases unmatched to any gene: 4. Germline loops: CDR1 MNHEY, CDR2 SVGAGI. CDR3 length: 11 amino acids. CDR3 DNA sequence: TGTGCCACCCAGGGACTATACGAGCAGTACTTC. Its protein product is CATQGLYEQYF.

The chain links TRBV6-5 to TRBJ2-7; D gene ambiguous. The CDR3 has 15 residues. Germline V CDR1 and CDR2: MNHEY, SVGAGI. Deletions cut 0 bases from V and 6 bases from J, with 15 bases between. CDR3 sequence: CASSYSRSLAFEQYF. The CDR3 nucleotides are TGTGCCAGCAGTTACTCGAGATCACTCGCTTTCGAGCAGTACTTC.

The gene calls are TRBV3-1 and TRBJ2-5; D is possibly TRBD1 or TRBD2 (5 bases each). V shed 2 bases and J shed 1 base, with 8 bases lying between them. The length of the CDR3 is 14 residues. Germline lookup yields CDR1 LGHDT and CDR2 YNNKEL (reference sequence). CDR3 in DNA: TGTGCCAGCAGCCAAAGAGGGGCCCAAGAGACCCAGTACTTC. Its translation is CASSQRGAQETQYF.

This chain links TRBV30 with TRBJ2-7; possibly TRBD1 for D (6 bases). Germline CDR1 is GTSNPN and CDR2 is SVGIG (reference sequence). V lost 0 bases, J lost 2 bases, and 8 bases lay in between. The CDR3 runs 13 residues. CDR3 DNA sequence: TGTGCCTGGAGTGTACAGGGCCCCTACGAGCAGTACTTC. Its protein is CAWSVQGPYEQYF.

The rearrangement links TRBV12-3 or TRBV12-4 to TRBJ2-2; D unresolved. The length of the CDR3 is 13 residues. The germline V and J ends were trimmed by 6 bases and 4 bases, with 9 bases remaining between them. The CDR3 region has the DNA TGTGCCAGCAGATTAACCAGCACCGGGGAGCTGTTTTTT. It specifies CASRLTSTGELFF.

The chain carries TRBV7-8 and TRBJ2-1; 7 nucleotides line up with TRBD2. V dropped 10 bases and J dropped 0; count of bases not matched to a gene: 6. Germline CDR1 reads SGHVS; CDR2 reads FQNEAQ. This CDR3 has 14 residues. The CDR3 protein is CAIGSGHSYNEQFF. In DNA, the CDR3 is TGTGCCATCGGTAGCGGGCACTCCTACAATGAGCAGTTCTTC.

The chain recombines TRBV6-5 with TRBJ2-3; no clear D gene. Germline V CDR1 and CDR2: MNHEY, SVGAGI. CDR3 size: 11 residues. With 3 bases removed from V and 8 bases from J, the gap between germline ends came to 6 bases. The DNA of the CDR3 is TGTGCCAGCAGTTATGCAAGTACGCAGTATTTT. Protein sequence: CASSYASTQYF.

The J gene is TRBJ2-7, the V gene TRBV15; D is unresolved. In germline, CDR1 is LNHNV, CDR2 YYDKDF (reference sequence). The CDR3 is made up of 14 amino acids. Trimming removed 1 base from V and 2 bases from J, with 9 bases in between. CDR3 bases: TGTGCCACCAGCAGAGGTACAGAAACCTACGAGCAGTACTTC. Translating it yields CATSRGTETYEQYF.

In this sample, this clonotype turned up a few times. The chain recombines TRBV15 with TRBJ2-5; 9 bases match TRBD2. J lost 2 bases, V lost 3 bases, and 4 bases had no gene match. The CDR3 runs to 15 residues. Germline lookup yields CDR1 LNHNV and CDR2 YYDKDF (reference sequence). The CDR3 coding sequence is TGTGCCACCAGCAGTCTAGCGGGGCGTCAAGAGACCCAGTACTTC. Translating it yields CATSSLAGRQETQYF.

This clonotype has more than one count but fewer than ten. The genes are TRBV29-1 and TRBJ2-7; D uncertain. The CDR3 totals 13 residues. CDR1 and CDR2 (germline): SQVTM, ANQGSEA. V lost 4 bases and J 7 bases, leaving 17 bases between the germline ends. CDR3 amino acids: CSVGAGPLGEQYF. The CDR3 region has the DNA TGCAGCGTTGGGGCCGGACCGTTGGGGGAGCAGTACTTC.

The rearrangement joins TRBV20-1 to TRBJ2-7, with TRBD2 matching over 12 bases. This CDR3 contains 15 residues. Germline V gene sequence: CDR1 DFQATT, CDR2 SNEGSKA (reference sequence). The V gene end was trimmed by 0 bases and the J gene end by 4 bases; junction bases not matched to a gene: 4. The CDR3 loop reads CSARDTSGGLYEQYF. As DNA, the CDR3 is TGCAGTGCTAGAGACACTAGCGGGGGGCTATACGAGCAGTACTTC.

This chain connects TRBV7-2 to TRBJ2-7; 7 bases agree with TRBD1. Germline CDR1 and CDR2: SGHTA and FQGNSA. J lost 4 bases, V lost 2 bases, and 2 bases had no gene match. The CDR3 extends over 13 amino acids. Here the CDR3 reads CASSLRGQYEQYF. The CDR3 DNA follows: TGTGCCAGCAGCTTAAGGGGACAGTACGAGCAGTACTTC.

The V call is TRBV20-1, the J call TRBJ2-6; D is unresolved. CDR3 length equals 14 residues. V was trimmed by 6 bases and J by 2 bases, leaving 11 bases between them. Germline CDR1 is DFQATT and CDR2 is SNEGSKA (reference sequence). CDR3 region: CSARWGTGANVLTF. The CDR3 region has the DNA TGCAGTGCGAGATGGGGTACTGGGGCCAACGTCCTGACTTTC.

V is TRBV12-3 or TRBV12-4 and J is TRBJ1-5; D remains unclear. The CDR3 contains 14 residues. The V end was cut by 0 bases, the J end by 2 bases, with 5 bases between. The chain's CDR3 is CASSLAPGNQPQHF. CDR3 in DNA: TGTGCCAGCAGTTTAGCGCCCGGCAATCAGCCCCAGCATTTT.

This clonotype was seen a handful of times. V gene TRBV28 combines with J gene TRBJ1-1, with 8 bases that match TRBD1. The germline V gene encodes CDR1 MDHEN and CDR2 SYDVKM. V dropped 3 bases and J dropped 5; count of bases not matched to a gene: 14. This CDR3 spans 17 amino acids. This chain's CDR3 is CASSLFQGAVPGTEAFF. CDR3 coding DNA: TGTGCCAGCAGTTTGTTTCAGGGGGCTGTCCCGGGTACTGAAGCTTTCTTT.

The V gene is TRBV7-9, the J gene TRBJ2-3; D may be TRBD2 (6 bases). The V and J ends lost 7 bases and 3 bases respectively, with 17 bases between them. This CDR3 contains 15 residues. CDR1 is SEHNR and CDR2 is FQNEAQ in the germline V gene (reference sequence). CDR3 nucleotides: TGTGCCAGCACCCCGGAGGGCCTTGGGACAGATACGCAGTATTTT. Amino acids: CASTPEGLGTDTQYF. The full variable domain, rest sourced from reference TRBV7-9 and TRBJ2-3, is DTGVSQNPRHKITKRGQNVTFRCDPISEHNRLYWYRQTLGQGPEFLTYFQNEAQLEKSRLLSDRFSAERPKGSFSTLEIQRTEQGDSAMYLCASTPEGLGTDTQYFGPGTRLTVL.